This entry describes one T cell receptor (beta chain). No antigen is known for it. A much larger clone differs by one base, so this may be a read error. This record comes from a study of T cell repertoires in cytomegalovirus infection. For the study at large: A matching HLA type, together with CMV infection, was signaled by public TCR beta signatures.

This CDR3 is built from 18 residues. In germline, CDR1 is SGHVS, CDR2 FQNEAQ. Via MiXCR, TCRdb re-called the reads, giving one row per CDR3 protein. The sample holds under 200,000 distinct CDR3 sequences; roughly 9% are singletons and the top ten take roughly 5%. Notes on the study in general: Public TCR beta family frequency separated CMV-and-HLA carriers, including in an independent cohort. Predominance within the ex vivo response was attributable to HLA-C-restricted CMV-specific TCR beta clonotypes.

The V call is TRBV7-8, the J call TRBJ2-1; TRBD2 agrees at 9 bases. Sequences were obtained from PBMCs. The TCR originated in a human donor in good health (CMV status not recorded). Some clones in this sample may be carry-over from other donors' samples. CDR3 DNA sequence: TGTGTCAGCAGCTCTACTCGGCGGGGGGGATCTAAGTACAATGAGCAGTTCTTC. Translation: CVSSSTRRGGSKYNEQFF.